The next 25 T cell receptor beta chains were all read from a single sample in a study of T cells in Graves' hyperthyroidism and ophthalmopathy. RNA transcripts served as the template for amplifying TCR beta CDR3 regions. With the HTBI primer set, the TCR CDR3 went through a first round of RT-PCR. One entry per CDR3 protein, called by TCRdb with MiXCR from the multiplex PCR reads. Among hundreds of thousands of distinct CDR3 sequences listed, around 13% were seen once. Sequenced input: blood. Source of these receptors: a woman aged 18-29 years with Graves' hyperthyroidism.

This clonotype was found a few times. V is TRBV12-3 or TRBV12-4 and J is TRBJ2-2; TRBD1 matches at 8 bases. Trimming cost V 3 bases and J 0 bases; bases outside gene matches: 12. The CDR3 runs to 19 residues. CDR3 protein: CASSLFWAGGSPNTGELFF. In DNA form, the CDR3 reads TGTGCCAGCAGTTTGTTTTGGGCAGGGGGCTCCCCGAACACCGGGGAGCTGTTTTTT.

This clonotype was recorded many times. In DNA form, the CDR3 reads TGTGCAATCACCAGGGGGGCAGGTAGCAATCAGCCCCAGCATTTT. As protein: CAITRGAGSNQPQHF. V usage is TRBV6-1 and J usage is TRBJ1-5, with 7 nucleotides matching TRBD1. The CDR3 extends over 15 amino acids. The V gene's germline CDR1 is MNHNS and CDR2 SASEGT.

As for this clonotype: A read error may be the cause here, since a much bigger clone is one base away. The J gene is TRBJ2-7, the V gene TRBV7-9; D may match TRBD1 or TRBD2 (6 bases each). Gene TRBJ2-1 matches the end of the DNA better, so the J call may be wrong. Germline lookup yields CDR1 SEHNR and CDR2 FQNEAQ (reference sequence). This CDR3 has 14 residues. The CDR3 nucleotides read TGTGCCAGCAGGCGGGGCAGGGGCTCCTACGAGCAGTTCTTC. Encoded protein: CASRRGRGSYEQFF.

V is TRBV19 and J is TRBJ2-7, with D perhaps matching TRBD1 or TRBD2 (5 bases each). The CDR3 sequence is 18 residues long. Germline CDR1 reads LNHDA; CDR2 reads SQIVND (reference sequence). V shed 4 bases and J shed 2 bases, with 24 bases lying between them. The CDR3 spells CASSNNPHLGVPTYEQYF. The CDR3 DNA reads TGTGCCAGTAGTAATAACCCCCACTTGGGGGTCCCTACCTACGAGCAGTACTTC. The full variable domain, rest sourced from reference TRBV19 and TRBJ2-7, is DGGITQSPKYLFRKEGQNVTLSCEQNLNHDAMYWYRQDPGQGLRLIYYSQIVNDFQKGDIAEGYSVSREKKESFPLTVTSAQKNPTAFYLCASSNNPHLGVPTYEQYFGPGTRLTVT.

This clonotype was recorded many times. V usage is TRBV30 and J usage is TRBJ2-5, with 7 bases fitting TRBD2. The CDR3 is 15 amino acids. The germline CDR1 and CDR2 sequences are GTSNPN and SVGIG (reference sequence). J gave up 4 bases and V 2 bases, and 10 bases lay outside the gene matches. CDR3 residues: CAWSLGTSELETQYF. The CDR3 DNA follows: TGTGCCTGGAGTCTCGGAACTAGCGAGTTAGAGACCCAGTACTTC.

This clonotype was counted many times. The chain joins TRBV24-1 to TRBJ1-5; no clear D gene. The V gene's germline CDR1 is KGHDR and CDR2 SFDVKD. The CDR3 totals 12 residues. Between the trimmed V and J ends, which lost 2 bases and 7 bases, there was a span of 5 bases. Written as DNA, the CDR3 is TGTGCCACCAGTGATTCTGACCAGCCCCAGCATTTT. Translated, it gives CATSDSDQPQHF.

The V gene is TRBV30, the J gene TRBJ2-1; a possible D gene is TRBD1 (6 bases). Germline assignment: CDR1 GTSNPN and CDR2 SVGIG (reference sequence). This CDR3 spans 12 amino acids. Trimming pared 5 bases from V and 10 bases from J, leaving 15 bases between. Here the CDR3 reads CAWADRTNEQFF. DNA for the CDR3: TGTGCCTGGGCAGACAGGACAAACGAGCAGTTCTTC.

J is TRBJ2-7 and V is TRBV19; D remains unclear. The CDR3 consists of 14 residues. Germline CDR1 reads LNHDA; CDR2 reads SQIVND (reference sequence). V was cut by 1 base and J by 3 bases, with 10 bases left in between. CDR3 sequence (DNA): TGTGCCAGTAGTATAGTCCTCGAGAACTACGAGCAGTACTTC. Its translation is CASSIVLENYEQYF.

This clonotype was recorded many times. The CDR3 region is CASSPGLLRNTEAFF. The CDR3 nucleotides read TGTGCCAGCAGTCCCGGACTCCTCCGGAACACTGAAGCTTTCTTT. The chain joins TRBV2 to TRBJ1-1; D unclear. This CDR3 spans 15 amino acids. V was cut by 5 bases and J by 1 base, with 14 bases left in between. CDR1 and CDR2 from the germline V gene are SNHLY and FYNNEI.

In its sample, this clonotype was seen many times. The rearrangement joins TRBV11-2 to TRBJ1-2; D remains unclear. Trimming took 1 base from V and 2 from J, leaving 8 bases between them. CDR1 and CDR2 (germline): SGHAT, FQNNGV. This CDR3 contains 14 residues. The CDR3 loop reads CASSLGTANYGYTF. The DNA of the CDR3 is TGTGCCAGCAGCTTAGGGACCGCAAACTATGGCTACACCTTC.

The table lists this clonotype with a few counts. The chain combines TRBV18 with TRBJ2-6; D call uncertain. This CDR3 has 14 amino acids. V lost 4 bases and J 1 base, leaving 5 bases between the germline ends. Germline assignment: CDR1 KGHSH and CDR2 LQKENI. The CDR3 protein is CASSRASGANVLTF. CDR3 DNA: TGTGCCAGCTCACGCGCTTCTGGGGCCAACGTCCTGACTTTC.

This clonotype was observed many times. V is TRBV11-2 and J is TRBJ2-5, with a weak D call TRBD2 (7 bases). Trimming pared 2 bases from V and 4 bases from J, leaving 14 bases between. Per the germline V gene, CDR1 is SGHAT and CDR2 is FQNNGV. This CDR3 region has 15 residues. The CDR3 here is CASSLIRGGGETQYF. In nucleotides, the CDR3 is TGTGCCAGCAGCTTAATTCGGGGAGGGGGAGAGACCCAGTACTTC.

This clonotype was found a few times. The genes are TRBV13 and TRBJ2-7; D remains unclear. Trimming left V 5 bases short and J 6 bases short, with 14 bases between. The length of the CDR3 is 13 residues. CDR1 PRHDT and CDR2 FYEKMQ come from the germline V gene (reference sequence). Here the CDR3 reads CASSPTYKAEQYF. The CDR3 coding sequence is TGTGCCAGCAGCCCGACCTATAAGGCCGAGCAGTACTTC.

This clonotype was seen repeatedly, ten times or more. This chain connects TRBV7-8 to TRBJ2-3; D possibly corresponds to TRBD1 (6 bases). This CDR3 is built from 15 residues. V gave up 2 bases and J gave up 6 bases, with 15 bases separating them. Germline CDR1 and CDR2: SGHVS and FQNEAQ. CDR3 amino acids: CASSLRTADADTQYF. As DNA, the CDR3 is TGTGCCAGCAGCTTACGGACAGCCGACGCTGATACGCAGTATTTT.

The chain has TRBV19 and TRBJ2-1, with 12 positions matching TRBD2. CDR1 LNHDA and CDR2 SQIVND come from the germline V gene (reference sequence). CDR3 length: 16 amino acids. With V trimmed by 9 bases and J by 0 bases, 6 bases remained unmatched. The CDR3: CASRLAGGNSYNEQFF. CDR3 in DNA: TGTGCCAGCCGCCTAGCGGGAGGGAACTCCTACAATGAGCAGTTCTTC.

This clonotype was found many times. The chain has TRBV6-1 and TRBJ2-1; D is perhaps TRBD2 (5 bases). Looked up from germline, CDR1 is MNHNS and CDR2 is SASEGT. The CDR3 has 12 residues. Trimming cost V 5 bases and J 7 bases, with 9 bases left between them. The chain's CDR3 is CASSISENEQFF. The CDR3 DNA follows: TGTGCCAGCAGTATTAGCGAAAATGAGCAGTTCTTC.

The chain combines TRBV27 with TRBJ1-6; possibly TRBD1 for D (5 bases). The V gene lost 6 bases and the J gene lost 4 bases, with 10 bases spanning the gap. The V gene's germline CDR1 is MNHEY and CDR2 SMNVEV (reference sequence). This CDR3 has 14 residues. The CDR3, as DNA: TGTGCCAGCAGGGTCGGACATTATAATTCACCCCTCCACTTT. It yields the protein CASRVGHYNSPLHF.

This clonotype has ten or more counts. V gene TRBV14 combines with J gene TRBJ2-5; the D is unclear. Germline values: CDR1 SGHDN, CDR2 FVKESK. The CDR3 length is 13 residues. V lost 3 bases to trimming and J lost 12 bases, with 17 bases between them. For the CDR3, the DNA is TGTGCCAGCAGCCACTCGGGTGGGGTGCTGAAGTACTTC. Its translation is CASSHSGGVLKYF.

V is TRBV19 and J is TRBJ1-1; tentative D call: TRBD1 (5 bases). The germline V gene encodes CDR1 LNHDA and CDR2 SQIVND (reference sequence). The CDR3 has 15 residues. V lost 1 base to trimming and J lost 4 bases, with 13 bases between them. This chain's CDR3 is CASSIVGGEGTEAFF. The CDR3 DNA reads TGTGCCAGTAGTATAGTTGGGGGAGAAGGCACTGAAGCTTTCTTT.

In this sample, this clonotype turned up many times. The CDR3 DNA reads TGTGCCAGCAGCTTAGTTGGCAGTGGCACTGAAGCTTTCTTT. Translating it yields CASSLVGSGTEAFF. The rearrangement joins TRBV7-2 to TRBJ1-1; the D is unclear. The CDR3 loop spans 14 amino acids. CDR1 is SGHTA and CDR2 is FQGNSA in the germline V gene. V was clipped by 1 base and J by 4 bases, with 10 bases between them. The full variable domain, its missing parts supplied by reference TRBV7-2 and TRBJ1-1, is GAGVSQSPSNKVTEKGKDVELRCDPISGHTALYWYRQSLGQGLEFLIYFQGNSAPDKSGLPSDRFSAERTGGSVSTLTIQRTQQEDSAVYLCASSLVGSGTEAFFGQGTRLTVV.

In this sample, this clonotype turned up many times. The chain couples TRBV11-2 to TRBJ1-1; D gene ambiguous. Looked up from germline, CDR1 is SGHAT and CDR2 is FQNNGV. V was pared by 6 bases and J by 1 base, with 15 bases between. The CDR3 runs 15 residues. The CDR3 protein is CASRSIKGENTEAFF. The CDR3 region has the DNA TGTGCCAGCAGGTCTATCAAGGGCGAGAACACTGAAGCTTTCTTT.

Many counts were recorded for this clonotype. This rearrangement joins TRBV29-1 to TRBJ2-7, with 11 bases lining up with TRBD1. Germline V gene lookup returns CDR1 SQVTM and CDR2 ANQGSEA. The V and J ends lost 3 bases and 5 bases, in that order; junction bases with no gene match: 3. The CDR3 is 13 amino acids. The CDR3 protein is CSVEGQGGDEQYF. The DNA for the CDR3 is TGCAGCGTTGAGGGACAGGGGGGAGACGAGCAGTACTTC.

In its sample, this clonotype was seen many times. This chain links TRBV29-1 with TRBJ2-3; D unresolved. CDR1 SQVTM and CDR2 ANQGSEA come from the germline V gene. Trimming cost V 4 bases and J 2 bases, with 13 bases left between them. This CDR3 region has 14 residues. In DNA, the CDR3 is TGCAGCGTTGTCTCTCCCCAGTCCACAGATACGCAGTATTTT. Translation gives CSVVSPQSTDTQYF.

This clonotype was observed a handful of times. The gene calls are TRBV20-1 and TRBJ2-4; weak D call: TRBD2 (5 bases). Trimming removed 3 bases from V and 2 bases from J, with 14 bases in between. This CDR3 is 15 amino acids long. CDR1 and CDR2 (germline): DFQATT, SNEGSKA (reference sequence). The CDR3: CSASPGAGTKNIQYF. The CDR3, as DNA: TGCAGTGCTAGCCCGGGTGCGGGTACCAAAAACATTCAGTACTTC.

In this sample, this clonotype turned up many times. This chain connects TRBV10-2 to TRBJ2-7; a possible D gene is TRBD1 (6 bases). V was shortened by 0 bases and J by 1 base, with 13 bases between the two germline ends. Germline lookup yields CDR1 WSHSY and CDR2 SAAADI. There are 16 residues in the CDR3. CDR3 coding DNA: TGCGCCAGCAGTGAGTCCCGAGGGGGAGTGTCCTACGAGCAGTACTTC. Translated, it gives CASSESRGGVSYEQYF.